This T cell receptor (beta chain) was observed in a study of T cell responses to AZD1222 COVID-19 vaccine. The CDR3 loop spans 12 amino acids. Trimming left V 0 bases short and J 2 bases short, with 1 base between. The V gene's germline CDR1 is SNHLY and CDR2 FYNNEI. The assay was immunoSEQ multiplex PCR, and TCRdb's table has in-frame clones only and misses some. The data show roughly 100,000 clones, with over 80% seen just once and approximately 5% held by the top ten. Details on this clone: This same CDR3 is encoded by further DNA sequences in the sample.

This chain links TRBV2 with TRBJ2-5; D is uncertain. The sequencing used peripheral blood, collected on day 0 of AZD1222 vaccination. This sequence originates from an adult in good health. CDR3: CASSEAQETQYF. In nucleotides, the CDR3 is TGTGCCAGCAGTGAAGCTCAAGAGACCCAGTACTTC.